This passage covers 5 T cell receptor beta chains from one sample sequenced in a study of post-analysis software for immune sequencing data. Study-level findings and limits: Controls showed lower frequencies than patients for five TRBV segments, and TRBV5-6, TRBV5-1 and TRBV20-1 were among these.

What these receptors recognize is not known. Included in the TCR beta cDNA libraries were unique molecular identifiers. Each CDR3 protein gets one entry after TCRdb re-called the PCR reads with MiXCR. The sample consists of approximately 730,000 distinct CDR3 sequences, about 32% of them appearing once. Sequencing used blood. These receptors all stem from a girl aged 10 to 17 with multiple sclerosis.

CDR3 DNA sequence: TGCAGCGTTGAAGATCAAAGGACTGTCCAGGCCCAGTACTTC. Encoded protein: CSVEDQRTVQAQYF. The V call is TRBV29-1, the J call TRBJ2-5; tentatively, D is TRBD2 (5 bases). Germline V CDR1 and CDR2: SQVTM, ANQGSEA. The CDR3 extends over 14 amino acids. Trimming took 0 bases from V and 9 from J, leaving 17 bases between them. Complete variable domain (other parts from reference TRBV29-1 and TRBJ2-5): SAVISQKPSRDICQRGTSLTIQCQVDSQVTMMFWYRQQPGQSLTLIATANQGSEATYESGFVIDKFPISRPNLTFSTLTVSNMSPEDSSIYLCSVEDQRTVQAQYFGPGTRLLVL.

The gene calls are TRBV9 and TRBJ2-5; TRBD1 matches 7 bases. Per the germline V gene, CDR1 is SGDLS and CDR2 is YYNGEE. The CDR3 is 14 residues long. The ends lost 2 bases at V and 4 bases at J; junction bases unmatched: 5. The CDR3 loop is CASSVGTERETQYF. The CDR3 bases are TGTGCCAGCAGCGTTGGGACAGAACGAGAGACCCAGTACTTC.

This clonotype has more than one count but fewer than ten. The genes are TRBV7-8 and TRBJ2-7; 7 nucleotides align to TRBD1. With 1 base clipped from V and 5 bases from J, the junction kept 8 bases outside the gene matches. The CDR3 is made up of 15 amino acids. Germline CDR1 SGHVS, CDR2 FQNEAQ. In nucleotides, the CDR3 is TGTGCCAGCAGCTTAGAAGGGGGCCTGGTCGACGAGCAGTACTTC. Amino acids: CASSLEGGLVDEQYF.

The chain combines TRBV4-2 with TRBJ1-4; weak D call: TRBD1 (5 bases). CDR3 length: 17 residues. The V gene lost 4 bases and the J gene lost 0 bases, with 15 bases spanning the gap. Germline lookup yields CDR1 LGHNA and CDR2 YNFKEQ. Written as DNA, the CDR3 is TGTGCCAGCAGCCGAGAGGGGTTTTTGGCAACTAATGAAAAACTGTTTTTT. This translates into CASSREGFLATNEKLFF.

The chain couples TRBV12-3 or TRBV12-4 to TRBJ1-5; TRBD1 matches 8 bases. CDR3 length: 18 residues. V lost 3 bases, J lost 6 bases, and 16 bases stayed unmatched. The CDR3 DNA follows: TGTGCCAGCAGTTTTTTCCAGGGGGCCGGGGATCTCAGTCAGCCCCAGCATTTT. Translating gives CASSFFQGAGDLSQPQHF.